The clone carrying this T cell receptor (beta chain) was counted only a few times. Its cognate antigen is unknown. The data derive from a study of beta chain features in type 1 diabetes. Broader study findings: A pattern of fewer insertions and more deletions at VDJ junctions was seen in type 1 diabetes patients. For patients, the naive, central memory and Treg TCRB repertoires appeared more alike than for healthy donors. There was a moderate but significant shortening of TCRB CDR3s in all four CD4+ subsets of Type 1 diabetes patients.

CDR1 is MDHEN and CDR2 is SYDVKM in the germline V gene. The V and J ends lost 7 bases and 0 bases respectively, with 13 bases between them. The CDR3 is made up of 15 amino acids. Since all of the isolated RNA was reverse transcribed, expressed TCRB transcripts were what got sequenced. Clones were sequenced by immunoSEQ multiplex PCR, and TCRdb holds only the in-frame ones, with some missing. The sample has about 160,000 clones; roughly 10% are singletons. The TCR originated in a woman under 40 with type 1 diabetes. Material: central memory CD4+ T cells from blood. The chain employs TRBV28 and TRBJ1-5; D remains unclear. Written as DNA, the CDR3 is TGTGCCAGCAAGGTGGGAGGATCTAGCAATCAGCCCCAGCATTTT. This sequence encodes CASKVGGSSNQPQHF.